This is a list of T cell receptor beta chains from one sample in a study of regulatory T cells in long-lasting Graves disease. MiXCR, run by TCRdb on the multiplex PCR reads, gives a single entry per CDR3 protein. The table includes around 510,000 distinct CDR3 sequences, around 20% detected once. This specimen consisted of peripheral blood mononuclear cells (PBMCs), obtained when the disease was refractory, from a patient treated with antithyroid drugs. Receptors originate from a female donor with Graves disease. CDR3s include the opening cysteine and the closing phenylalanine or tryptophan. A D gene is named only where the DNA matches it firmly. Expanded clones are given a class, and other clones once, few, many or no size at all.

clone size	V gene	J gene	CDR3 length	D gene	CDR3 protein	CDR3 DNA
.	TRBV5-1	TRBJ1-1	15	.	CASSLGASTNTEAFF	TGCGCCAGCAGCTTGGGTGCCTCCACGAACACTGAAGCTTTCTTT
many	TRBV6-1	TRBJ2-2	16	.	CASSQTSGLNTGELFF	TGTGCCAGCAGTCAAACCAGCGGGCTTAACACCGGGGAGCTGTTTTTT
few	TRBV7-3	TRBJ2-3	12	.	CASSFSAGKQYF	TGTGCCAGCAGCTTTTCTGCGGGCAAGCAGTATTTT
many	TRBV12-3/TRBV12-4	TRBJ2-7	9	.	CRRAYEQYF	TGTCGCAGGGCCTACGAGCAGTACTTC
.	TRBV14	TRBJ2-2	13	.	CASRVQDTGELFF	TGTGCCAGCAGGGTACAAGACACCGGGGAGCTGTTTTTT
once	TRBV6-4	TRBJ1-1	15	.	CASPTEGQTNTEASF	TGTGCCAGCCCAACGGAGGGACAAACGAACACTGAAGCTTCCTTT
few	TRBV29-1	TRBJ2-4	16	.	CSVRGGFRLAKNIQYF	TGCAGCGTGAGGGGGGGATTTCGACTAGCCAAAAACATTCAGTACTTC
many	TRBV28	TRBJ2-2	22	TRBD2	CASSSPSGTSGNRPLSTGELFF	TGTGCCAGCAGTAGCCCCTCCGGGACTAGCGGGAATCGGCCCCTTAGCACCGGGGAGCTGTTTTTT
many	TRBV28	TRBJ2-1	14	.	CASSLGSSYNEQFF	TGTGCCAGCAGTTTGGGGAGCTCCTACAATGAGCAGTTCTTC
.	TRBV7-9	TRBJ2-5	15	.	CASSLSLLVPETQYF	TGTGCCAGCAGCTTGTCCCTACTAGTCCCAGAGACCCAGTACTTC
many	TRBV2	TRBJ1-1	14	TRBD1	CASSEARTGTEAFF	TGTGCCAGCAGTGAAGCGCGGACAGGCACTGAAGCTTTCTTT
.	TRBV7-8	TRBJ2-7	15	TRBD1	CASSLGRTGTYEQSF	TGTGCCAGCAGCTTAGGCAGGACAGGGACCTACGAGCAGTCCTTC
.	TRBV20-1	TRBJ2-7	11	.	CSARGSYEQYF	TGCAGTGCTAGAGGCAGCTACGAGCAGTACTTC
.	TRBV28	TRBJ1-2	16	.	CASAGGGALINYGYTF	TGTGCCAGCGCCGGGGGAGGGGCACTTATTAACTATGGCTACACCTTC